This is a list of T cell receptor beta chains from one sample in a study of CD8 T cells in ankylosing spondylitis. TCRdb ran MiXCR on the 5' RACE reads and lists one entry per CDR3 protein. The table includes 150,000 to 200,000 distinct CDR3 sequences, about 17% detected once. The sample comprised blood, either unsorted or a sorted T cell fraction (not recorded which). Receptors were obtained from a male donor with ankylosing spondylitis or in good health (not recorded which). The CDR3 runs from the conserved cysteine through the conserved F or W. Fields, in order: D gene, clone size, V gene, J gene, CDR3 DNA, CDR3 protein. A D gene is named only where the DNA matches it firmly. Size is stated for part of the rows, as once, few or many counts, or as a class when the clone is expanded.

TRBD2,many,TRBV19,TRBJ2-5,TGTGCCAGTAGTATTCGGACTAGCCCAGAGACCCAGTACTTC,CASSIRTSPETQYF
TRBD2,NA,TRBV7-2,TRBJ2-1,TGTGCCAGCAGCCCTATGCCAGCGGGAGCGGGATACAATGAGCAGTTCTTC,CASSPMPAGAGYNEQFF
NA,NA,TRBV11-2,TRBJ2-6,TGTGCCAGCAGCTCAAGATACAGGGTCGCTGGGGCCAACGTCCTGACTTTC,CASSSRYRVAGANVLTF
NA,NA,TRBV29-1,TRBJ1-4,TGCAGCGTTGCTGACGGCCCCGATGAAAAACTGTTTTTT,CSVADGPDEKLFF
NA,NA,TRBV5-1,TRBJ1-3,TGCGCCAGCAGCTTGGGACAGTTAAGCTCTGGAAACACCATATATTTT,CASSLGQLSSGNTIYF
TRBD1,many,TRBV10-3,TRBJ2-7,TGTGCCATCAGTGCCCTAGACAGGGAAGGAGAGCAGTACTTC,CAISALDREGEQYF
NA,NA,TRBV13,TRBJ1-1,TGTGCCAGCAGCTTTGGGTCCGCCAATTGGGGGAACACTGAAGCTTTCTTT,CASSFGSANWGNTEAFF
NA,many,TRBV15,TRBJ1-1,TGTGCCACCAGCACCTCCTTGGGCAAGGGCAGCACTGAAGCTTTCTTT,CATSTSLGKGSTEAFF
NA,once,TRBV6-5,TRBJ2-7,TGTGCCAGCAGTTACGCCCAAGCAGTGGACGAGCAGTACTTC,CASSYAQAVDEQYF
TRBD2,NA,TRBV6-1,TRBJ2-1,TGTGCCAGCAGTGAAAGGCTAGCGGGGTACAATGAGCAGTTCTTC,CASSERLAGYNEQFF
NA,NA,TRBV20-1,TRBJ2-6,TGCAGTGCTTATGAGGGGGCCAACGTCCTGACTTTC,CSAYEGANVLTF
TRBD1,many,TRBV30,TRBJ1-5,TGTGCCTGGTGTCAGGGGGGCAATCAGCCCCAGCATTTT,CAWCQGGNQPQHF
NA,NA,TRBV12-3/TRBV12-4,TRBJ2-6,TGTGCCAGCATCCCGGGGGCGAGGTCCAACGTCCTGACTTTC,CASIPGARSNVLTF
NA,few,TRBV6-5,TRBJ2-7,TGTGCCAGCAGTCGGACGGGCGGGGAGCAGTACTTC,CASSRTGGEQYF
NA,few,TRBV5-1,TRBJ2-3,TGCGCCAGCAGCTTGGACCCTGGCATAGGAGATACGCAGTATTTT,CASSLDPGIGDTQYF
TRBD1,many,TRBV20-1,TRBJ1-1,TGCAGTGCTAGATCGGACAGGGGGACTGAAGCTTTCTTT,CSARSDRGTEAFF
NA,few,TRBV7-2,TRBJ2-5,TGTGCCAGCAGCTTAGATCCAGAAGAGACCCAGTACTTC,CASSLDPEETQYF
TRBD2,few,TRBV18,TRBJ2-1,TGTGCCAGCTCGATACGGGGGGGTACGAGCAATGAGCAGTTCTTC,CASSIRGGTSNEQFF
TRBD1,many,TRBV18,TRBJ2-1,TGTGCCAGCTCACCACCTGCACAGGGGGTAGATGAGCAGTTCTTC,CASSPPAQGVDEQFF
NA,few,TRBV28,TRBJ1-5,TGTGCCAGCAGTTTGTTAGGACAGTGGGGTCAGCCCCAGCATTTT,CASSLLGQWGQPQHF
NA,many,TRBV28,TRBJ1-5,TGTGCCAGCAGTTCACCTAGACAGTCAGATAGCAATCAGCCCCAGCATTTT,CASSSPRQSDSNQPQHF
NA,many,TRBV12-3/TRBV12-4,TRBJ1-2,TGTGCCAGCGGATTGGGCAGGGACTATGGCTACACCTTC,CASGLGRDYGYTF
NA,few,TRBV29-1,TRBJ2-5,TGCAGCGTTACCTCGGTGGCGGCCACGGGGGCCCAGTACTTC,CSVTSVAATGAQYF
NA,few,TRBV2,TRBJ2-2,TGTGCCAGCAGTAGCAGGGAAGCCCGTACCGGGGAGCTGTTTTTT,CASSSREARTGELFF
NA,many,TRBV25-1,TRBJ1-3,TGTGCCAGCAGGGACACCGCGGGGACTGGAAACACCATATATTTT,CASRDTAGTGNTIYF
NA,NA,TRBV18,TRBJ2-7,TGTGCCAGCTCGCAAGACAGCCATCCCTCCTACGAGCAGTACTTC,CASSQDSHPSYEQYF
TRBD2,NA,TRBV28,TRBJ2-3,TGTGCCAGCAGTTTATCCCCCTATAGGACTAGCGTCAGCACAGATACGCAGTATTTT,CASSLSPYRTSVSTDTQYF
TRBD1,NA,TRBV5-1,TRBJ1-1,TGCGCCAGCAGCTTGATCGGGACAGTGAACACTGAAGCTTTCTTT,CASSLIGTVNTEAFF